This T cell receptor beta chain derives from a study of T cell responses to AZD1222 COVID-19 vaccine. V lost 5 bases and J lost 0, with 11 bases in between. Germline CDR1 and CDR2: GTSNPN and SVGIG (reference sequence). The CDR3 has 14 residues. Libraries were prepared by immunoSEQ multiplex PCR; TCRdb keeps only in-frame clonotypes and omits some of them. The data show 90,000 to 150,000 clones, roughly 89% seen once. This clonotype was obtained from an adult in good health. This specimen consisted of peripheral blood, obtained on day 0 of AZD1222 vaccination. This sequence joins TRBV30 and TRBJ1-3, with D tentatively TRBD1 (5 bases). The CDR3 DNA reads as TGTGCCTGGGCCTTAAGGGGCTCTGGAAACACCATATATTTT. Protein: CAWALRGSGNTIYF.